The rows below give T cell receptor beta chains drawn from one sample of a study of blood T cell repertoires in COVID-19. The protocol was immunoSEQ multiplex PCR, while the TCRdb copy is restricted to in-frame clones and leaves out a portion. Of more than 200,000 clones detected, 75% to 90% appear once; the ten largest clones hold roughly 2%. The sequenced sample was peripheral blood. These receptors originate from a man aged 30-40 years with active or convalescent COVID-19. CDR3s include the opening cysteine and the closing phenylalanine or tryptophan. The order of the fields is V gene, clone size, J gene, D gene, CDR3 protein, CDR3 DNA. A D gene is named only where the DNA matches it firmly. Clone size appears in some rows only: once, few, many, or a class for an expanded clone.

v_call: TRBV5-4
clone_size: .
j_call: TRBJ2-7
d_call: .
cdr3_aa: CASSFFHSSYEQYF
cdr3_nt: TGTGCCAGCAGCTTTTTTCACAGCTCCTACGAGCAGTACTTC

v_call: TRBV5-5
clone_size: .
j_call: TRBJ1-1
d_call: .
cdr3_aa: CASRWGEDTEAFF
cdr3_nt: TGTGCCAGCAGATGGGGGGAGGACACTGAAGCTTTCTTT

v_call: TRBV9
clone_size: .
j_call: TRBJ2-1
d_call: TRBD1
cdr3_aa: CASSGTGVWDEQFF
cdr3_nt: TGTGCCAGCAGCGGGACAGGGGTCTGGGATGAGCAGTTCTTC

v_call: TRBV6-4
clone_size: .
j_call: TRBJ1-6
d_call: TRBD1
cdr3_aa: CASSQTGNSPLHF
cdr3_nt: TGTGCCAGCAGTCAGACAGGGAATTCACCCCTCCACTTT

v_call: TRBV19
clone_size: .
j_call: TRBJ1-4
d_call: .
cdr3_aa: CASTPGLINEKLFF
cdr3_nt: TGTGCCAGTACACCGGGACTGATTAATGAAAAACTGTTTTTT

v_call: TRBV6-5
clone_size: .
j_call: TRBJ2-2
d_call: .
cdr3_aa: CASSAGLGSAGELFF
cdr3_nt: TGTGCCAGCAGCGCAGGTTTAGGGAGTGCCGGGGAGCTGTTTTTT

v_call: TRBV5-5
clone_size: .
j_call: TRBJ1-2
d_call: .
cdr3_aa: CASSPTGTPYGYTF
cdr3_nt: TGTGCCAGCAGCCCAACCGGGACACCCTATGGCTACACCTTC

v_call: TRBV7-2
clone_size: few
j_call: TRBJ1-2
d_call: .
cdr3_aa: CASSLPGVKDGYTF
cdr3_nt: TGTGCCAGCAGCTTACCCGGGGTTAAAGATGGCTACACCTTC

v_call: TRBV18
clone_size: .
j_call: TRBJ2-5
d_call: TRBD2
cdr3_aa: CASSPLAGGRQETQYF
cdr3_nt: TGTGCCAGCTCACCACTAGCGGGGGGTCGACAAGAGACCCAGTACTTC

v_call: TRBV7-8
clone_size: once
j_call: TRBJ1-6
d_call: TRBD1
cdr3_aa: CASSSGSGGNSPLHF
cdr3_nt: TGTGCCAGCAGCTCAGGTTCAGGGGGGAATTCACCCCTCCACTTT

v_call: TRBV9
clone_size: .
j_call: TRBJ1-5
d_call: .
cdr3_aa: CASSVRGLNEPQHF
cdr3_nt: TGTGCCAGCAGCGTAAGGGGTTTGAATGAGCCCCAGCATTTT

v_call: TRBV7-9
clone_size: .
j_call: TRBJ2-7
d_call: .
cdr3_aa: CASSASPGVSVGEQYF
cdr3_nt: TGTGCCAGCAGCGCCTCGCCAGGGGTATCAGTAGGCGAGCAGTACTTC

v_call: TRBV25-1
clone_size: few
j_call: TRBJ1-2
d_call: TRBD1
cdr3_aa: CASSEWTGGGYTF
cdr3_nt: TGTGCCAGCAGTGAATGGACAGGGGGCGGCTACACCTTC

v_call: TRBV9
clone_size: .
j_call: TRBJ2-2
d_call: TRBD2
cdr3_aa: CASSPQSGGGYTGELFF
cdr3_nt: TGTGCCAGCAGCCCCCAGAGTGGCGGGGGTTACACCGGGGAGCTGTTTTTT

v_call: TRBV7-2
clone_size: .
j_call: TRBJ2-3
d_call: TRBD2
cdr3_aa: CASSSRPGTSGGPGDTQYF
cdr3_nt: TGTGCCAGCAGCTCACGTCCCGGGACTAGCGGGGGACCGGGAGATACGCAGTATTTT

v_call: TRBV4-2
clone_size: .
j_call: TRBJ1-2
d_call: .
cdr3_aa: CASSPLRSNYGYTF
cdr3_nt: TGTGCCAGCAGCCCACTCAGGTCTAACTATGGCTACACCTTC

v_call: TRBV11-2
clone_size: .
j_call: TRBJ1-1
d_call: .
cdr3_aa: CASSSTSTGEREAFF
cdr3_nt: TGTGCCAGCAGCTCCACTTCGACAGGCGAACGTGAAGCTTTCTTT

v_call: TRBV6-5
clone_size: .
j_call: TRBJ1-1
d_call: TRBD1
cdr3_aa: CASIAGQANTEAFF
cdr3_nt: TGTGCCAGCATCGCAGGACAGGCGAACACTGAAGCTTTCTTT

v_call: TRBV5-6
clone_size: .
j_call: TRBJ2-3
d_call: TRBD1
cdr3_aa: CASRGTGETDTQYF
cdr3_nt: TGTGCCAGCAGGGGGACAGGGGAAACAGATACGCAGTATTTT

v_call: TRBV7-2
clone_size: .
j_call: TRBJ2-1
d_call: TRBD1
cdr3_aa: CASSIGTGAYNEQFF
cdr3_nt: TGTGCCAGCAGCATCGGGACAGGCGCCTACAATGAGCAGTTCTTC

v_call: TRBV18
clone_size: .
j_call: TRBJ2-1
d_call: TRBD1
cdr3_aa: CASSPDRDPYNEQFF
cdr3_nt: TGTGCCAGCTCACCGGACAGGGACCCCTACAATGAGCAGTTCTTC

v_call: TRBV20-1
clone_size: .
j_call: TRBJ2-3
d_call: .
cdr3_aa: CSASFVGADTQYF
cdr3_nt: TGCAGTGCTAGTTTTGTCGGGGCAGATACGCAGTATTTT

v_call: TRBV6-5
clone_size: .
j_call: TRBJ2-3
d_call: TRBD2
cdr3_aa: CASSLGLESDTQYF
cdr3_nt: TGTGCCAGCAGCCTCGGACTAGAGAGTGATACGCAGTATTTT

v_call: TRBV5-4
clone_size: .
j_call: TRBJ1-2
d_call: .
cdr3_aa: CASKGQGNYGYTF
cdr3_nt: TGTGCCAGCAAGGGGCAGGGGAACTATGGCTACACCTTC

v_call: TRBV3-1/TRBV3-2
clone_size: .
j_call: TRBJ1-2
d_call: TRBD1
cdr3_aa: CASSLGQGAICDGYTF
cdr3_nt: TGTGCCAGCAGCCTCGGACAGGGGGCGATCTGTGATGGCTACACCTTC

v_call: TRBV19
clone_size: .
j_call: TRBJ1-3
d_call: TRBD1
cdr3_aa: CASSRGQGIGNTIYF
cdr3_nt: TGTGCCAGTAGTAGGGGACAGGGGATTGGAAACACCATATATTTT

v_call: TRBV6-6
clone_size: .
j_call: TRBJ1-1
d_call: .
cdr3_aa: CASRTPMNTEAFF
cdr3_nt: TGTGCCTCCAGGACTCCGATGAACACTGAAGCTTTCTTT

v_call: TRBV9
clone_size: .
j_call: TRBJ2-7
d_call: TRBD2
cdr3_aa: CASSPSGGASEQYF
cdr3_nt: TGTGCCAGCAGCCCGAGCGGGGGGGCCTCCGAGCAGTACTTC

v_call: TRBV29-1
clone_size: .
j_call: TRBJ1-2
d_call: .
cdr3_aa: CSVEWEWDYGYTF
cdr3_nt: TGCAGCGTTGAGTGGGAGTGGGACTATGGCTACACCTTC

v_call: TRBV6-5
clone_size: few
j_call: TRBJ1-1
d_call: TRBD1
cdr3_aa: CASSWTGYTEAFF
cdr3_nt: TGTGCCAGCAGTTGGACAGGTTATACTGAAGCTTTCTTT

v_call: TRBV18
clone_size: once
j_call: TRBJ2-1
d_call: TRBD1
cdr3_aa: CASSPPIARGSNEQFF
cdr3_nt: TGTGCCAGCTCACCACCGATTGCCAGGGGGAGCAATGAGCAGTTCTTC

v_call: TRBV20-1
clone_size: .
j_call: TRBJ2-5
d_call: .
cdr3_aa: CSASPVGRGQETQYF
cdr3_nt: TGCAGTGCTAGTCCCGTCGGGCGGGGACAAGAGACCCAGTACTTC

v_call: TRBV7-6
clone_size: few
j_call: TRBJ1-6
d_call: .
cdr3_aa: CASSSEPGERSPLHF
cdr3_nt: TGTGCCAGCAGCTCTGAACCAGGGGAAAGGTCACCCCTCCACTTT

v_call: TRBV5-4
clone_size: .
j_call: TRBJ1-1
d_call: .
cdr3_aa: CASSLQTVSNTEAFF
cdr3_nt: TGTGCCAGCAGCTTGCAGACAGTGTCGAACACTGAAGCTTTCTTT

v_call: TRBV7-3
clone_size: .
j_call: TRBJ2-1
d_call: TRBD1
cdr3_aa: CASSVSPGQNEQFF
cdr3_nt: TGTGCCAGCAGCGTAAGCCCGGGACAGAATGAGCAGTTCTTC

v_call: TRBV5-1
clone_size: .
j_call: TRBJ1-5
d_call: .
cdr3_aa: CASSADSPNQPQHF
cdr3_nt: TGCGCCAGCAGCGCGGACAGCCCCAATCAGCCCCAGCATTTT

v_call: TRBV10-1
clone_size: .
j_call: TRBJ2-2
d_call: .
cdr3_aa: CASSQRDFNTGELFF
cdr3_nt: TGCGCCAGCAGTCAACGGGACTTTAACACCGGGGAGCTGTTTTTT

v_call: TRBV5-4
clone_size: once
j_call: TRBJ1-2
d_call: TRBD1
cdr3_aa: CASSFDRDGYTF
cdr3_nt: TGTGCCAGCAGCTTCGACAGGGACGGCTACACCTTC

v_call: TRBV11-2
clone_size: .
j_call: TRBJ2-7
d_call: .
cdr3_aa: CASSLDSYEQYF
cdr3_nt: TGTGCCAGCAGCTTAGACAGCTACGAGCAGTACTTC

v_call: TRBV5-1
clone_size: .
j_call: TRBJ2-5
d_call: .
cdr3_aa: CASSLGLEGGETQYF
cdr3_nt: TGCGCCAGCAGCTTGGGGCTAGAGGGTGGAGAGACCCAGTACTTC

v_call: TRBV18
clone_size: .
j_call: TRBJ2-2
d_call: .
cdr3_aa: CASSPDSGTGELFF
cdr3_nt: TGTGCCAGCTCACCGGATTCGGGGACCGGGGAGCTGTTTTTT

v_call: TRBV2
clone_size: .
j_call: TRBJ2-7
d_call: .
cdr3_aa: CASSAKPGGYEQYF
cdr3_nt: TGTGCCAGCAGTGCAAAGCCGGGCGGGTACGAGCAGTACTTC

v_call: TRBV4-3
clone_size: .
j_call: TRBJ2-2
d_call: .
cdr3_aa: CASSQDLTTRSGELFF
cdr3_nt: TGCGCCAGCAGCCAAGATCTTACTACACGATCCGGGGAGCTGTTTTTT

v_call: TRBV27
clone_size: .
j_call: TRBJ2-3
d_call: .
cdr3_aa: CASILQAGSTDTQYF
cdr3_nt: TGTGCCAGCATCCTACAGGCAGGGAGCACAGATACGCAGTATTTT

v_call: TRBV4-3
clone_size: .
j_call: TRBJ2-1
d_call: .
cdr3_aa: CASSQDELASSYNEQFF
cdr3_nt: TGCGCCAGCAGCCAGGATGAGCTAGCCAGCTCCTACAATGAGCAGTTCTTC

v_call: TRBV19
clone_size: .
j_call: TRBJ2-2
d_call: .
cdr3_aa: CATLDRQNTGELFF
cdr3_nt: TGTGCCACCCTGGACAGACAGAACACCGGGGAGCTGTTTTTT

v_call: TRBV2
clone_size: .
j_call: TRBJ2-6
d_call: .
cdr3_aa: CASSDVEGVRVGANVLTF
cdr3_nt: TGTGCCAGCAGTGATGTTGAGGGGGTGAGGGTTGGGGCCAACGTCCTGACTTTC

v_call: TRBV5-6
clone_size: .
j_call: TRBJ1-2
d_call: .
cdr3_aa: CASSSTMDVAGNYGYTF
cdr3_nt: TGTGCCAGCAGCTCTACAATGGATGTAGCCGGTAACTATGGCTACACCTTC

v_call: TRBV7-2
clone_size: .
j_call: TRBJ2-7
d_call: .
cdr3_aa: CASSLEPDNLREQYF
cdr3_nt: TGTGCCAGCAGCTTAGAGCCCGATAACCTTCGGGAGCAGTACTTC

v_call: TRBV6-2/TRBV6-3
clone_size: .
j_call: TRBJ1-5
d_call: TRBD1
cdr3_aa: CASSRQGNQPQHF
cdr3_nt: TGTGCCAGCAGTCGACAGGGAAATCAGCCCCAGCATTTT

v_call: TRBV30
clone_size: .
j_call: TRBJ1-3
d_call: .
cdr3_aa: CACNFRDVPGNTIYF
cdr3_nt: TGTGCCTGCAACTTCAGGGATGTGCCGGGAAACACCATATATTTT

v_call: TRBV6-5
clone_size: .
j_call: TRBJ1-5
d_call: .
cdr3_aa: CASTGHRDNQPQHF
cdr3_nt: TGTGCCAGCACGGGCCACAGGGATAATCAGCCCCAGCATTTT

v_call: TRBV29-1
clone_size: .
j_call: TRBJ1-3
d_call: .
cdr3_aa: CSVVRGGGNTIYF
cdr3_nt: TGCAGCGTTGTCCGGGGAGGTGGAAACACCATATATTTT

v_call: TRBV9
clone_size: .
j_call: TRBJ1-2
d_call: .
cdr3_aa: CASSSRGYGYTF
cdr3_nt: TGTGCCAGCAGCAGCAGAGGCTATGGCTACACCTTC

v_call: TRBV5-5
clone_size: .
j_call: TRBJ2-7
d_call: .
cdr3_aa: CASKESNGLIAGEQYF
cdr3_nt: TGTGCCAGCAAGGAAAGTAACGGGCTGATCGCGGGCGAGCAGTACTTC